These 15 T cell receptor beta chains were sequenced from one sample in a study of T cell responses to AZD1222 COVID-19 vaccine. Assay: immunoSEQ multiplex PCR; the TCRdb copy retains only in-frame clones and omits some. Of more than 140,000 clones listed, about 91% were seen once; the top ten hold about 3.4%. The material sequenced was peripheral blood, taken on day 0 of MenACWY control vaccination. The receptor set was obtained from an adult in good health.

This clone turned up a few times. This sequence joins TRBV28 and TRBJ1-1, with 7 nucleotides matching TRBD1. In germline, CDR1 is MDHEN, CDR2 SYDVKM. The CDR3 extends over 15 amino acids. J was trimmed by 5 bases and V by 5 bases; bases with no gene match: 11. CDR3 residues: CASSGRNRGKTEAFF. In nucleotides, the CDR3 is TGTGCCAGCAGTGGCCGGAACAGGGGCAAGACTGAAGCTTTCTTT.

J is TRBJ2-2 and V is TRBV18; D call uncertain. Germline V lookup: CDR1 KGHSH, CDR2 LQKENI. This CDR3 is built from 15 residues. V gave up 6 bases and J gave up 1 base, with 12 bases separating them. CDR3 in amino acids: CASSLGRQNTGELFF. The CDR3 nucleotides are TGTGCCAGCTCCCTCGGACGGCAGAACACCGGGGAGCTGTTTTTT.

V and J are TRBV11-1 and TRBJ2-3; 12 bases map to TRBD2. The germline V gene has CDR1 SGHAT and CDR2 FQDESV (reference sequence). The length of the CDR3 is 16 residues. The V gene end was trimmed by 2 bases and the J gene end by 5 bases; junction bases not matched to a gene: 5. The CDR3 DNA reads TGTGCCAGCAGCTTAAAACTAGCGGGAGGATTAGATACGCAGTATTTT. Translation: CASSLKLAGGLDTQYF. The full variable domain, completed using reference TRBV11-1 and TRBJ2-3, is EAEVAQSPRYKITEKSQAVAFWCDPISGHATLYWYRQILGQGPELLVQFQDESVVDDSQLPKDRFSAERLKGVDSTLKIQPAELGDSAMYLCASSLKLAGGLDTQYFGPGTRLTVL.

The DNA for the CDR3 is TGTGCCAGCATGTGGTTTTTTAACTCTGGGGCCAACGTCCTGACTTTC. Protein product: CASMWFFNSGANVLTF. The V gene is TRBV7-9, the J gene TRBJ2-6; D is uncertain. Germline V gives CDR1 SEHNR, CDR2 FQNEAQ (reference sequence). V was trimmed by 7 bases and J by 0 bases, leaving 13 bases between them. The CDR3 runs to 16 residues.

The rearrangement uses TRBV2 and TRBJ2-2, with D tentatively TRBD1 or TRBD2 (5 bases each). Germline V gene sequence: CDR1 SNHLY, CDR2 FYNNEI. With 8 bases removed from V and 0 bases from J, the gap between germline ends came to 16 bases. The CDR3 runs 16 residues. CDR3 in DNA: TGTGCCAGCGGGTGGGACGCTTCCGCGAACACCGGGGAGCTGTTTTTT. It is translated as CASGWDASANTGELFF.

The DNA of the CDR3 is TGTGCCAGCACCCTCCGGCCGGGACGGGGTAGCAATCAGCCCCAGCATTTT. Translation: CASTLRPGRGSNQPQHF. The chain uses TRBV28 and TRBJ1-5; D perhaps matches TRBD1 (5 bases). The CDR3 runs 17 residues. Trimming shortened V by 7 bases and J by 0 bases, and 19 bases separated the two germline ends. The germline CDR1 and CDR2 sequences are MDHEN and SYDVKM.

The chain recombines TRBV10-3 with TRBJ1-2; TRBD1 might be the D (5 bases). The V gene's germline CDR1 is ENHRY and CDR2 SYGVKD. The CDR3 runs 15 residues. The V end was cut by 10 bases, the J end by 1 base, with 19 bases between. The CDR3 protein is CATVRDSGSNYGYTF. Here the CDR3 DNA reads TGTGCCACCGTACGGGACTCCGGAAGTAACTATGGCTACACCTTC.

This chain connects TRBV4-2 to TRBJ2-7; D is unclear. Germline-derived CDR1 and CDR2 are LGHNA and YNFKEQ. The CDR3 spans 16 residues. Trimming pared 5 bases from V and 0 bases from J, leaving 17 bases between. CDR3 loop: CASSAMGSDNSYEQYF. DNA for the CDR3: TGTGCCAGCAGCGCGATGGGGTCAGATAACTCCTACGAGCAGTACTTC.

The rearrangement uses TRBV19 and TRBJ1-1; tentatively, D is TRBD1 (5 bases). V lost 2 bases to trimming and J lost 9 bases, with 19 bases between them. There are 15 residues in the CDR3. Germline CDR1 LNHDA, CDR2 SQIVND (reference sequence). For the CDR3, the DNA is TGTGCCAGTAGTATATGGTCCCAATCCGGGGGAAAAGCTTTCTTT. Translation: CASSIWSQSGGKAFF. Full variable domain (outside the CDR3, taken from reference TRBV19 and TRBJ1-1): DGGITQSPKYLFRKEGQNVTLSCEQNLNHDAMYWYRQDPGQGLRLIYYSQIVNDFQKGDIAEGYSVSREKKESFPLTVTSAQKNPTAFYLCASSIWSQSGGKAFFGQGTRLTVV.

This chain joins TRBV27 and TRBJ1-4; the match to TRBD1 covers 8 bases. The CDR3 contains 18 residues. Germline CDR1 is MNHEY and CDR2 is SMNVEV (reference sequence). The ends lost 8 bases at V and 7 bases at J; junction bases unmatched: 21. The CDR3 reads CASPPHAPLRGLSEKLFF. DNA for the CDR3: TGTGCCAGCCCGCCGCACGCCCCCCTCAGGGGGCTAAGTGAAAAACTGTTTTTT.

The chain combines TRBV11-3 with TRBJ1-6; D is unresolved. V lost 2 bases and J lost 12, with 5 bases in between. Germline loops: CDR1 SGHNT, CDR2 YENEEA. This CDR3 has 11 residues. CDR3 region: CASSLRGPLHF. Written as DNA, the CDR3 is TGTGCCAGCAGCTTAAGAGGACCCCTCCACTTT.

In DNA form, the CDR3 reads TGTGCCAGCAGACCGGTAGCGGGAGGGGAGCAGTACTTC. It specifies CASRPVAGGEQYF. The chain recombines TRBV27 with TRBJ2-7; 11 positions agree with TRBD2. Germline CDR1 is MNHEY and CDR2 is SMNVEV (reference sequence). CDR3 length equals 13 residues. Unmatched junction bases numbered 5, after V lost 6 bases and J lost 7 bases.

In nucleotides, the CDR3 is TGTGCCTGGAGTAGGTCTATCTATGGCTACACCTTC. Its translation is CAWSRSIYGYTF. V usage is TRBV30 and J usage is TRBJ1-2; D not resolved. Per the germline V gene, CDR1 is GTSNPN and CDR2 is SVGIG (reference sequence). CDR3 length: 12 amino acids. Between the trimmed V and J ends, which lost 2 bases and 4 bases, there was a span of 8 bases.

The V gene is TRBV5-6, the J gene TRBJ1-1, with D maybe TRBD1 (5 bases). V was clipped by 5 bases and J by 0 bases, with 14 bases between them. Germline CDR1 is SGHDT and CDR2 is YYEEEE. The CDR3 sequence is 15 residues long. The chain's CDR3 is CASSWGDFMNTEAFF. CDR3 coding DNA: TGTGCCAGCAGTTGGGGGGATTTCATGAACACTGAAGCTTTCTTT.

This sequence joins TRBV5-1 and TRBJ2-3; possibly TRBD2 for D (6 bases). V was cut by 2 bases and J by 5 bases, with 12 bases left in between. The germline V gene has CDR1 SGHRS and CDR2 YFSETQ. This CDR3 region has 14 residues. CDR3 bases: TGCGCCAGCAGCTTCGGCGGGAACCAAGATACGCAGTATTTT. Its translation is CASSFGGNQDTQYF.